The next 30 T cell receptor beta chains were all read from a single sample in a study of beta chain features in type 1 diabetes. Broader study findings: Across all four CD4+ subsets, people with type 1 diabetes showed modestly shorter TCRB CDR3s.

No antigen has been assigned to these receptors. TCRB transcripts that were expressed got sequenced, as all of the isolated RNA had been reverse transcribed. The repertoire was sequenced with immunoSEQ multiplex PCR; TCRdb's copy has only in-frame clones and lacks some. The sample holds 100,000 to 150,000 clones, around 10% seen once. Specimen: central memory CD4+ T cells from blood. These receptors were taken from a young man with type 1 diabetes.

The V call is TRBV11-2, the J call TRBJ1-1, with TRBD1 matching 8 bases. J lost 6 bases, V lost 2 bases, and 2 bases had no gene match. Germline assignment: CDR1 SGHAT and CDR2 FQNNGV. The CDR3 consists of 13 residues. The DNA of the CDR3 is TGTGCCAGCAGCTTACAGGGGGCGGCTGAAGCTTTCTTT. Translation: CASSLQGAAEAFF. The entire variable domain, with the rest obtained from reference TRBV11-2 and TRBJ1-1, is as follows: EAGVAQSPRYKIIEKRQSVAFWCNPISGHATLYWYQQILGQGPKLLIQFQNNGVVDDSQLPKDRFSAERLKGVDSTLKIQPAKLEDSAVYLCASSLQGAAEAFFGQGTRLTVV.

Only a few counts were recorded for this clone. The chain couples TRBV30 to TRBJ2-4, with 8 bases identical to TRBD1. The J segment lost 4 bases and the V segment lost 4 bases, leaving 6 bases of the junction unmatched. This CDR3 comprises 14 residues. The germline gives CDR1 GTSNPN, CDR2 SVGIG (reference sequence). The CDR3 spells CAWTDRGGKNIQYF. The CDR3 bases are TGTGCCTGGACCGACAGGGGTGGTAAAAACATTCAGTACTTC.

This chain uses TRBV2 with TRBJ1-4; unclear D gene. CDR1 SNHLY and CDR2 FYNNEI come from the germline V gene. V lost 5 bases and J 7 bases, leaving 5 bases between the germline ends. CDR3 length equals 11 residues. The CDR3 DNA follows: TGTGCCAGCAGTATTCGTGAAAAACTGTTTTTT. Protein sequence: CASSIREKLFF. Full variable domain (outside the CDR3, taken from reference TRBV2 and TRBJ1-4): EPEVTQTPSHQVTQMGQEVILRCVPISNHLYFYWYRQILGQKVEFLVSFYNNEISEKSEIFDDQFSVERPDGSNFTLKIRSTKLEDSAMYFCASSIREKLFFGSGTQLSVL.

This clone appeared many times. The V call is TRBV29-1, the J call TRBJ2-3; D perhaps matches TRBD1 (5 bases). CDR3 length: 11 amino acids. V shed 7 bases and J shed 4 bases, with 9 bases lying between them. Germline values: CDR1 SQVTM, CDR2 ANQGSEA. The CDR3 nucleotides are TGCAGCGCTAAGACAGCAGATACGCAGTATTTT. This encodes CSAKTADTQYF.

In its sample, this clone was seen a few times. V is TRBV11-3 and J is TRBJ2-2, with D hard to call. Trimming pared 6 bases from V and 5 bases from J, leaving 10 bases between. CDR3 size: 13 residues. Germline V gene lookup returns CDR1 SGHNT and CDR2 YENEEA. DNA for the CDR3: TGTGCCAGCAGACGTACCGGGACCGGGGAGCTGTTTTTT. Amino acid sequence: CASRRTGTGELFF.

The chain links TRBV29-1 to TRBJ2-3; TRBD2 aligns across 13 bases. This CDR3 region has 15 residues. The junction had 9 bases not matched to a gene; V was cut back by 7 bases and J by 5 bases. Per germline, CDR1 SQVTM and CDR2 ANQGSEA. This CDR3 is CSAELAGGPGDTQYF. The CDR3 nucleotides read TGCAGCGCCGAACTAGCGGGGGGGCCGGGAGATACGCAGTATTTT.

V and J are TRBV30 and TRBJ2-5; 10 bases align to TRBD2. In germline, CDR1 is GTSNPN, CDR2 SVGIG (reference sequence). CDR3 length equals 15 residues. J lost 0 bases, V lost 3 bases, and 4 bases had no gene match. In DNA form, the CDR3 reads TGTGCCTGGAGCCAAGCGGGGGGGAACCAAGAGACCCAGTACTTC. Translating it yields CAWSQAGGNQETQYF.

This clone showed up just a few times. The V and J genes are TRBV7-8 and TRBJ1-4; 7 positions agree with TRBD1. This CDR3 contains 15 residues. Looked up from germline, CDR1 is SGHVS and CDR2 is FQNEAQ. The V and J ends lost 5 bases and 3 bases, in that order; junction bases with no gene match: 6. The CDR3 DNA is TGTGCCAGCAGCCTACCGACAGGGCCTAATGAAAAACTGTTTTTT. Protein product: CASSLPTGPNEKLFF.

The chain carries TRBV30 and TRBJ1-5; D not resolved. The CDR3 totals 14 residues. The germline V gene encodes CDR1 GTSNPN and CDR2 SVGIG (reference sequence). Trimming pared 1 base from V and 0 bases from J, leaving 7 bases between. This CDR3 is CAWSGFSSNQPQHF. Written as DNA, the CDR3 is TGTGCCTGGAGTGGGTTCAGTAGCAATCAGCCCCAGCATTTT.

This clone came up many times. CDR3 amino acids: CASSKGPREDGHTEAFF. Here the CDR3 DNA reads TGTGCCAGCAGCAAAGGGCCGAGGGAAGACGGGCACACTGAAGCTTTCTTT. This sequence joins TRBV21-1 and TRBJ1-1. TRBV21-1 is assigned pseudogene status. CDR3 length: 17 residues.

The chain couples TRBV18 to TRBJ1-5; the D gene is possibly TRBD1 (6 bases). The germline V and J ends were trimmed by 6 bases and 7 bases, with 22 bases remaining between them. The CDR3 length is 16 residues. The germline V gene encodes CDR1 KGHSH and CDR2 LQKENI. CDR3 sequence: CASSPQIEAGDQPQHF. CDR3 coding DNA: TGTGCCAGCTCTCCCCAAATTGAGGCAGGGGACCAGCCCCAGCATTTT.

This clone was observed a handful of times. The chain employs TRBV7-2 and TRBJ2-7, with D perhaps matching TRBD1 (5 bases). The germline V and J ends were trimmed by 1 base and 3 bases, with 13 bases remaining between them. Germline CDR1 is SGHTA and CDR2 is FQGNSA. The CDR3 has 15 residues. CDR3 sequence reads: CASSLEPAGRYEQYF. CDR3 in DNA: TGTGCCAGCAGCTTAGAACCAGCAGGGCGCTACGAGCAGTACTTC.

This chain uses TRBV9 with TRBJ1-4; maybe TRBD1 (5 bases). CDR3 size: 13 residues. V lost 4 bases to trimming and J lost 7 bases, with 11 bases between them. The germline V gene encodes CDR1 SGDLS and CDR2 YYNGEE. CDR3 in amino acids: CASSRGVAEKLFF. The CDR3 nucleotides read TGTGCCAGCAGCCGGGGGGTTGCTGAAAAACTGTTTTTT.

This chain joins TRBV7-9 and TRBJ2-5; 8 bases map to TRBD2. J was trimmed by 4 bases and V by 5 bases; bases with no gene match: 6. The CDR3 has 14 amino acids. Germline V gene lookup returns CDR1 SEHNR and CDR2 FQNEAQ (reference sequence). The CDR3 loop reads CASSLGTRGETQYF. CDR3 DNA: TGTGCCAGCAGCCTGGGGACTAGGGGAGAGACCCAGTACTTC.

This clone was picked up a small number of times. DNA for the CDR3: TGCGCCAGCAGCCAGGAGGTAGCGGGGCCCACAGATACGCAGTATTTT. It codes for CASSQEVAGPTDTQYF. The rearrangement uses TRBV5-1 and TRBJ2-3; 8 bases are a match to TRBD2. CDR1 SGHRS and CDR2 YFSETQ come from the germline V gene. The CDR3 consists of 16 residues. V was clipped by 4 bases and J by 2 bases; unmatched bases: 9.

CDR3 bases: TGTGCCAGCAGTTGGACAGGGGACGGCGAGCAGTACTTC. Translating it yields CASSWTGDGEQYF. The genes are TRBV2 and TRBJ2-7, with 9 bases fitting TRBD1. The CDR3 has 13 amino acids. Germline V CDR1 and CDR2: SNHLY, FYNNEI. The trim removed 5 bases at V and 6 bases at J, leaving 5 bases unmatched.

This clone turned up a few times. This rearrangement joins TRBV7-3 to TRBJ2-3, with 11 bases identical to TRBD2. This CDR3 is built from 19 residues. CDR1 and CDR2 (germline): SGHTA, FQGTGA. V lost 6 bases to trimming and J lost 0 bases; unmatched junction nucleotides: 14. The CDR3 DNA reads TGTGCCAGCAGTACCCTTGGAACTAGCGGGGGTCTGAGCACAGATACGCAGTATTTT. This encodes CASSTLGTSGGLSTDTQYF.

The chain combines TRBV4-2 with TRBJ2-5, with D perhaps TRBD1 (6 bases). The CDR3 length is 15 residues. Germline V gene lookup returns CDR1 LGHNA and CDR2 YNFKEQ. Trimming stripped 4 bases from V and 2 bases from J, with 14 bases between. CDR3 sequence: CASSLLRGSQETQYF. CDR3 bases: TGTGCCAGCAGCCTCCTTAGGGGGTCTCAAGAGACCCAGTACTTC.

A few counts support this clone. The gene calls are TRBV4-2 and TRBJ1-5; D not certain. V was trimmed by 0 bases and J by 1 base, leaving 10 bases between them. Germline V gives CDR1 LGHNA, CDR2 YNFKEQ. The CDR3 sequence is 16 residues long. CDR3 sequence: CASSQDAGRSNQPQHF. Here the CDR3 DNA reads TGTGCCAGCAGCCAAGATGCGGGCCGGAGCAATCAGCCCCAGCATTTT.

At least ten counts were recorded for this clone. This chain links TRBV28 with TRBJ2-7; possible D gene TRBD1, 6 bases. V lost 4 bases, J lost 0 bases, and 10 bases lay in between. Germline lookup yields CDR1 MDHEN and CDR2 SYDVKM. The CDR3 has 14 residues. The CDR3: CASSSGQSSYEQYF. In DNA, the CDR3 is TGTGCCAGCAGTTCGGGACAAAGCTCCTACGAGCAGTACTTC.

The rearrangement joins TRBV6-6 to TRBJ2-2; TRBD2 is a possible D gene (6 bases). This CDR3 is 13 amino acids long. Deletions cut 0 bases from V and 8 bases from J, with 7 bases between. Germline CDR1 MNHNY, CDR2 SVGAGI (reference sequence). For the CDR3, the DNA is TGTGCCAGCAGTTACTCGGCGGGAGGGGAGCTGTTTTTT. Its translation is CASSYSAGGELFF.

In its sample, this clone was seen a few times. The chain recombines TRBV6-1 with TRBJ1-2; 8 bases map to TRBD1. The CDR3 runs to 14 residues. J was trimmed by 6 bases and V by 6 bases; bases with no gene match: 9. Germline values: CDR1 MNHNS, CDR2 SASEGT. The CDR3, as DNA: TGTGCCAGCAGCCAGGGGGCGTCGGGAGATGGCTACACCTTC. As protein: CASSQGASGDGYTF.

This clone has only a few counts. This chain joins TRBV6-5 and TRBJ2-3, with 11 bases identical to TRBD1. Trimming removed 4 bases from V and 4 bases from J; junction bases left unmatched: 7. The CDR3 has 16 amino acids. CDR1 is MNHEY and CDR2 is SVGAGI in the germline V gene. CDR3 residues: CASSSRDRGDADTQYF. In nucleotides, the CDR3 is TGTGCCAGCAGTTCTCGGGACAGGGGGGATGCAGATACGCAGTATTTT.

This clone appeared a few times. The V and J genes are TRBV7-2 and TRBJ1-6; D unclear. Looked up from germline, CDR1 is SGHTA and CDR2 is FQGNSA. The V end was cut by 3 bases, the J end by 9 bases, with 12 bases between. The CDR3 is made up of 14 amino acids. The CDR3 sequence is CASSLEARSSPLHF. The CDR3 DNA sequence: TGTGCCAGCAGCTTGGAAGCTAGGTCTTCACCCCTCCACTTT.

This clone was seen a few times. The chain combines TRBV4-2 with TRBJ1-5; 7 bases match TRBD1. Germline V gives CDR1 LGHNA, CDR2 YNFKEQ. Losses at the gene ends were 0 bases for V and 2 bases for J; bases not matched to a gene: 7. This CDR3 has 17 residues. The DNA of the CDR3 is TGTGCCAGCAGCCAAGAACCGCCCGGACAGGGCAATCAGCCCCAGCATTTT. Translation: CASSQEPPGQGNQPQHF.

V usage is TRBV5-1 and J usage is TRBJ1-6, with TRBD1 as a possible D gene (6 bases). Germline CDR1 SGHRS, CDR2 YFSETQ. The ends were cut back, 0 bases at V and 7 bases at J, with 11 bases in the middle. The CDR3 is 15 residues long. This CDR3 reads CASSLDGGQNSPLHF. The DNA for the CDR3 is TGCGCCAGCAGCTTGGACGGGGGGCAAAATTCACCCCTCCACTTT.

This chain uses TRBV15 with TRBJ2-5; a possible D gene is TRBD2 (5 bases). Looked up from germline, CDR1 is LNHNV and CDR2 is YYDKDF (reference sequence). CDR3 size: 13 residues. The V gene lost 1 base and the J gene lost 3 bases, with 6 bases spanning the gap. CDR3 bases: TGTGCCACCAGCAGAGTCGGGGAAGAGACCCAGTACTTC. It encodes CATSRVGEETQYF.

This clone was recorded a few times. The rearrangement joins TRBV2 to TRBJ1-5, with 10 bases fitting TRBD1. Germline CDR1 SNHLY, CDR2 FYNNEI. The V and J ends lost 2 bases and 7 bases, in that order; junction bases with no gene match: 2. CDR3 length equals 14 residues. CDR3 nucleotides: TGTGCCAGCAGTGAAAGGGACAGGGGCCAGCCCCAGCATTTT. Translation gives CASSERDRGQPQHF.

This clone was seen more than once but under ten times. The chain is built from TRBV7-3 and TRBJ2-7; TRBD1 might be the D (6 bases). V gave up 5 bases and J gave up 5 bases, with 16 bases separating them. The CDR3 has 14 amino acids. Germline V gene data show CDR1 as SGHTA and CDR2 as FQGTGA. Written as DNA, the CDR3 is TGTGCCAGCAGCCGAGACAGGACGGGGAACGAGCAGTACTTC. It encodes CASSRDRTGNEQYF.

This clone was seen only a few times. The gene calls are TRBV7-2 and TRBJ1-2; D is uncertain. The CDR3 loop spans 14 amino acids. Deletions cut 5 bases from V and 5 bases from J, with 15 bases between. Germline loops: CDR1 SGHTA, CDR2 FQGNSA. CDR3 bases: TGTGCCAGCAGCCCTGCCCTAGAGGGTTATGGCTACACCTTC. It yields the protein CASSPALEGYGYTF.